This passage covers 21 T cell receptor beta chains from one sample sequenced in a study of T cell changes during pregnancy in multiple sclerosis. Repertoires were generated with immunoSEQ multiplex PCR, while TCRdb's copy carries only in-frame clones and drops some. The sample carries roughly 60,000 clones, just under 95% recorded once. Here the sequenced sample was CD4+ T cells from peripheral blood mononuclear cells, taken before pregnancy. The receptors were gathered from a female donor with multiple sclerosis, enrolled in a pregnancy study.

The chain has TRBV7-9 and TRBJ2-2; a possible D gene is TRBD2 (5 bases). The CDR3 extends over 13 amino acids. The germline V gene encodes CDR1 SEHNR and CDR2 FQNEAQ (reference sequence). V lost 5 bases to trimming and J lost 6 bases, with 10 bases between them. CDR3 amino acids: CASSPPEAGELFF. CDR3 coding DNA: TGTGCCAGCAGCCCCCCGGAGGCCGGGGAGCTGTTTTTT.

The chain combines TRBV29-1 with TRBJ1-2; maybe TRBD1 (6 bases). V was cut by 4 bases and J by 8 bases, with 17 bases left in between. CDR1 is SQVTM, CDR2 ANQGSEA, per germline. The CDR3 consists of 13 residues. This chain's CDR3 is CSVVGDTQEGYTF. Here the CDR3 DNA reads TGCAGCGTTGTGGGGGACACACAGGAAGGCTACACCTTC.

This rearrangement joins TRBV5-4 to TRBJ2-5; 11 nucleotides line up with TRBD2. The DNA end favors TRBJ2-7, so the J call may be wrong. Germline V gives CDR1 SGHNT, CDR2 YYREEE (reference sequence). CDR3 size: 14 residues. CDR3 in DNA: TGTGCCAGCAGCTTGCGACTAGCGGGATCCGAGCAGTACTTC. Amino acids: CASSLRLAGSEQYF.

The chain links TRBV7-3 to TRBJ1-2; a weak D match, TRBD1 (6 bases). The length of the CDR3 is 16 residues. The germline V gene has CDR1 SGHTA and CDR2 FQGTGA. V shed 5 bases and J shed 0 bases, with 16 bases lying between them. CDR3 nucleotide sequence: TGTGCCAGCAGCCCCTCGACAGGACGCGCTAACTATGGCTACACCTTC. It is translated as CASSPSTGRANYGYTF.

The chain links TRBV4-2 to TRBJ2-3; TRBD2 matches 11 bases. V gave up 4 bases and J gave up 2 bases; unmatched junction bases: 11. This CDR3 is built from 18 residues. Germline V gene sequence: CDR1 LGHNA, CDR2 YNFKEQ. CDR3 residues: CASSPLGLAAPVTDTQYF. The CDR3 DNA follows: TGTGCCAGCAGCCCGCTGGGACTAGCGGCCCCGGTCACAGATACGCAGTATTTT.

The V and J genes are TRBV5-1 and TRBJ1-4; 8 bases match TRBD1. Losses at the gene ends were 5 bases for V and 4 bases for J; bases not matched to a gene: 4. Germline-derived CDR1 and CDR2 are SGHRS and YFSETQ. The CDR3 covers 14 residues. The CDR3 DNA reads as TGCGCCAGCAGAGCAGGGGGCTTTAATGAAAAACTGTTTTTT. This codes for CASRAGGFNEKLFF. Supplemented by reference TRBV5-1 and TRBJ1-4, the full variable domain reads KAGVTQTPRYLIKTRGQQVTLSCSPISGHRSVSWYQQTPGQGLQFLFEYFSETQRNKGNFPGRFSGRQFSNSRSEMNVSTLELGDSALYLCASRAGGFNEKLFFGSGTQLSVL.

This clone was recorded only once. The gene calls are TRBV29-1 and TRBJ2-1, with a weak D call TRBD2 (5 bases). The germline gives CDR1 SQVTM, CDR2 ANQGSEA. V was cut by 3 bases and J by 8 bases, with 29 bases left in between. The CDR3 is 18 residues long. CDR3 amino acids: CSVDFIQRSGLMGDEQFF. Written as DNA, the CDR3 is TGCAGCGTTGATTTTATCCAGCGGTCGGGCCTTATGGGCGATGAGCAGTTCTTC.

This chain uses TRBV9 with TRBJ2-3; D perhaps matches TRBD2 (5 bases). Germline V gene lookup returns CDR1 SGDLS and CDR2 YYNGEE. Trimming left V 0 bases short and J 4 bases short, with 12 bases between. The CDR3 has 15 residues. The CDR3 DNA reads TGTGCCAGCAGCGTAGTCGGTAGCGTCTCAGATACGCAGTATTTT. Protein: CASSVVGSVSDTQYF.

V usage is TRBV27 and J usage is TRBJ2-7, with 8 bases lining up with TRBD2. Germline trimming cut 0 bases from V and 0 bases from J; bases unmatched to any gene: 10. The germline CDR1 and CDR2 sequences are MNHEY and SMNVEV (reference sequence). CDR3 size: 18 residues. The CDR3 protein is CASSLSHPASGSSYEQYF. In DNA, the CDR3 is TGTGCCAGCAGTTTATCTCACCCCGCTAGCGGGTCCTCCTACGAGCAGTACTTC.

V gene TRBV2 combines with J gene TRBJ2-1, with D possibly matching TRBD2 (5 bases). V was pared by 6 bases and J by 3 bases, with 9 bases between. Germline-derived CDR1 and CDR2 are SNHLY and FYNNEI. CDR3 size: 13 residues. For the CDR3, the DNA is TGTGCCAGCAGCGGGGAGCTCTACAATGAGCAGTTCTTC. Amino acid sequence: CASSGELYNEQFF.

The genes are TRBV7-6 and TRBJ2-1; TRBD2 matches 8 bases. The CDR3 has 13 residues. Germline V lookup: CDR1 SGHVS, CDR2 FNYEAQ. J gave up 10 bases and V 1 base, and 3 bases lay outside the gene matches. CDR3 nucleotide sequence: TGTGCCAGCAGCTTAGGACGGGAGGGAGAGCAGTTCTTC. It yields the protein CASSLGREGEQFF.

J is TRBJ2-1 and V is TRBV9; 10 positions match TRBD2. With 3 bases clipped from V and 9 bases from J, the junction kept 6 bases outside the gene matches. The CDR3 length is 14 residues. The germline V gene has CDR1 SGDLS and CDR2 YYNGEE. The CDR3 reads CASSALAGVGEQFF. The CDR3 coding sequence is TGTGCCAGCAGCGCGCTAGCGGGAGTTGGTGAGCAGTTCTTC.

The genes are TRBV7-9 and TRBJ1-2; 7 bases are shared with TRBD1. Losses at the gene ends were 5 bases for V and 2 bases for J; bases not matched to a gene: 8. The length of the CDR3 is 15 residues. From germline, CDR1 is SEHNR and CDR2 FQNEAQ (reference sequence). CDR3: CASSARQGVNYGYTF. CDR3 bases: TGTGCCAGCAGCGCACGACAGGGCGTAAACTATGGCTACACCTTC.

The J gene is TRBJ1-4, the V gene TRBV19; 7 positions match TRBD1. The ends lost 10 bases at V and 8 bases at J; junction bases unmatched: 10. Germline CDR1 and CDR2: LNHDA and SQIVND (reference sequence). This CDR3 is 13 amino acids long. CDR3: CATSTGLYEKLFF. As DNA, the CDR3 is TGTGCCACCTCGACAGGGCTTTACGAAAAACTGTTTTTT.

The genes are TRBV2 and TRBJ2-1; 10 positions agree with TRBD2. Germline assignment: CDR1 SNHLY and CDR2 FYNNEI. V gave up 7 bases and J gave up 12 bases; unmatched junction bases: 9. There are 13 residues in the CDR3. CDR3 region: CASKSSGSLWQFF. The CDR3 bases are TGTGCCAGCAAATCTAGCGGGAGCCTCTGGCAGTTCTTC.

The CDR3: CASSLVSGRTYEQYF. CDR3 nucleotides: TGTGCCAGCAGTTTGGTTAGCGGGAGGACCTACGAGCAGTACTTC. This sequence joins TRBV27 and TRBJ2-7, with 10 bases lining up with TRBD2. The CDR3 extends over 15 amino acids. Trimming took 3 bases from V and 2 from J; bases not matched to a gene: 4. In germline, CDR1 is MNHEY, CDR2 SMNVEV (reference sequence).

V is TRBV7-2 and J is TRBJ2-4, with 7 bases that match TRBD1. The CDR3 length is 17 residues. The germline V gene encodes CDR1 SGHTA and CDR2 FQGNSA. Unmatched junction bases numbered 12, after V lost 6 bases and J lost 1 base. In DNA, the CDR3 is TGTGCCAGCAGTCCCAGTACAGGGGCTGGTGCCAAAAACATTCAGTACTTC. Protein product: CASSPSTGAGAKNIQYF.

The genes are TRBV27 and TRBJ2-7; D is perhaps TRBD2 (6 bases). Germline CDR1 and CDR2: MNHEY and SMNVEV (reference sequence). The ends were cut back, 4 bases at V and 7 bases at J, with 11 bases in the middle. The CDR3 contains 12 residues. The CDR3 DNA is TGTGCCAGCAGTTCCGGACTACCTGAGCAGTACTTC. Residues: CASSSGLPEQYF.

This chain joins TRBV21-1 and TRBJ1-5; the table names TRBD1, a call not compared with the DNA. TRBV21-1 counts as a pseudogene. There are 19 residues in the CDR3. CDR3 nucleotide sequence: TGTGCCAGCAGCAATAAGGGAGGACAGGGTGAGGGAATAGGCCAGCCCCAGCATTTT. Its translation: CASSNKGGQGEGIGQPQHF.

The chain uses TRBV18 and TRBJ1-1, with 7 bases fitting TRBD1. There are 14 residues in the CDR3. Trimming at V came to 4 bases and at J to 4 bases, leaving 6 bases not matched to a gene. Per the germline V gene, CDR1 is KGHSH and CDR2 is LQKENI. The CDR3 nucleotides read TGTGCCAGCTCACTAAAACAGGGGAGCACTGAAGCTTTCTTT. It is translated as CASSLKQGSTEAFF.

About this clone: Distinct nucleotide sequences in the sample also encode this CDR3. The V and J genes are TRBV28 and TRBJ2-7; no clear D gene. Germline CDR1 and CDR2: MDHEN and SYDVKM. CDR3 length: 12 residues. Trimming shortened V by 3 bases and J by 6 bases, and 9 bases separated the two germline ends. The CDR3 sequence: CASSFSSREQYF. CDR3 sequence (DNA): TGTGCCAGCAGTTTTTCTAGTCGCGAGCAGTACTTC.